This TCR beta chain stems from a study of cytomegalovirus exposure and HLA in healthy donors. The PCR ran on 60 Vbeta and 13 Jbeta primers. Sequencing used immunoSEQ multiplex PCR; TCRdb keeps in-frame clones, though not all of them. The table has hundreds of thousands of clones, 70% to 80% seen once; the top ten hold roughly 2.5%. Sample: PBMCs. The clonotype originates from a woman aged 55-75 years in good health and CMV-seropositive.

The CDR3 sequence is CASSVATGSTDTQYF. The CDR3 DNA follows: TGTGCCAGCAGCGTAGCTACCGGGAGCACAGATACGCAGTATTTT. The chain has TRBV9 and TRBJ2-3, with no clear D. The CDR3 extends over 15 amino acids. The V gene's germline CDR1 is SGDLS and CDR2 YYNGEE. The V gene lost 0 bases and the J gene lost 0 bases, with 8 bases spanning the gap. The entire variable domain, with the rest obtained from reference TRBV9 and TRBJ2-3, is as follows: DSGVTQTPKHLITATGQRVTLRCSPRSGDLSVYWYQQSLDQGLQFLIQYYNGEERAKGNILERFSAQQFPDLHSELNLSSLELGDSALYFCASSVATGSTDTQYFGPGTRLTVL.